The source of this TCR beta chain is a study of blood T cell repertoires in COVID-19. Study background: Whether acute or convalescent, the COVID-19 samples came from the United States, Italy and Spain.

Seattle participants joined during active infection and were tracked over time. Clones were read by immunoSEQ multiplex PCR, and TCRdb kept only the in-frame ones, dropping some. The data show about 190,000 clones, over 75% seen once. V gave up 2 bases and J gave up 0 bases, with 8 bases separating them. The CDR3 length is 16 residues. The germline V gene encodes CDR1 SGHNT and CDR2 YENEEA. The V and J genes are TRBV11-3 and TRBJ1-6, with D perhaps TRBD1 (5 bases). The TCR originated in an elderly man with COVID-19, enrolled during active disease. Input material: peripheral blood. Here the CDR3 DNA reads TGTGCCAGCAGCTTACGGGGGAGCTCCTATAATTCACCCCTCCACTTT. Translating gives CASSLRGSSYNSPLHF.